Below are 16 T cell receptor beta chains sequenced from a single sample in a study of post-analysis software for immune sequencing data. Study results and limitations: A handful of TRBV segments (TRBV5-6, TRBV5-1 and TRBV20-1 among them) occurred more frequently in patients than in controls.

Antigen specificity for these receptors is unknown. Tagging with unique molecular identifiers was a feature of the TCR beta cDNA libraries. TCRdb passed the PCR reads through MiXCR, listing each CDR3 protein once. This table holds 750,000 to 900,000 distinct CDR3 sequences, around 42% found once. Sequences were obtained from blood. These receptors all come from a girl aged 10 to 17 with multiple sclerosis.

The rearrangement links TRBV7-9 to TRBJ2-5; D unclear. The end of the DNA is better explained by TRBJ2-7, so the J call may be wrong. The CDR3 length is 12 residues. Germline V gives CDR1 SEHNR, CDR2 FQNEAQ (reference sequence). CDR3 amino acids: CASSFEPYEQYF. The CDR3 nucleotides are TGTGCCAGCAGCTTCGAGCCTTACGAGCAGTACTTC.

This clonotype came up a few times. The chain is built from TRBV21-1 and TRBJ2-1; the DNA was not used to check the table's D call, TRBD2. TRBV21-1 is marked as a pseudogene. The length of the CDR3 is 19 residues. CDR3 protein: CASSKRRTSGTSGSGEQFF. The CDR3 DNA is TGTGCCAGCAGCAAAAGGCGAACTTCCGGGACTAGCGGGAGTGGTGAGCAGTTCTTC.

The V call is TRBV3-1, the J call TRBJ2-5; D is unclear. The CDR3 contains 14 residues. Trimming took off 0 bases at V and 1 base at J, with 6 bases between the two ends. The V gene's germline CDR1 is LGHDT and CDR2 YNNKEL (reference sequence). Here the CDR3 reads CASSQDPVQETQYF. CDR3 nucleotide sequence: TGTGCCAGCAGCCAAGATCCAGTCCAAGAGACCCAGTACTTC.

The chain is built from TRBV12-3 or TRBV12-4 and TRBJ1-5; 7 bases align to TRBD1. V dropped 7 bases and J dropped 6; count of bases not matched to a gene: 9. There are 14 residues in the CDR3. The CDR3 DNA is TGTGCCAGCACTTCCACAGGGGTGAGTCAGCCCCAGCATTTT. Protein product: CASTSTGVSQPQHF.

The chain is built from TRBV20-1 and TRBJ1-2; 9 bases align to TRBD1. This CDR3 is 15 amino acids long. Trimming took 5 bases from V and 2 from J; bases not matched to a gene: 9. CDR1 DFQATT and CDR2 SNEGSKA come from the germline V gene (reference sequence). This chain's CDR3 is CSAYGLGQGNYGYTF. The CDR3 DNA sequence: TGCAGTGCTTATGGATTAGGACAGGGGAACTATGGCTACACCTTC.

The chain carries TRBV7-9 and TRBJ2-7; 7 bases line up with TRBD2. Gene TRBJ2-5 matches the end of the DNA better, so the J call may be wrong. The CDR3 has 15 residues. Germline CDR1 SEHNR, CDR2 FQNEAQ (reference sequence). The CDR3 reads CASRLGWEGPQTQYF. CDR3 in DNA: TGTGCCAGCCGCCTGGGGTGGGAGGGTCCGCAGACCCAGTACTTC.

The CDR3 bases are TGCAGTGCTAGAGGGACTACTGACCCCTACGAGCAGTACTTC. Amino acids: CSARGTTDPYEQYF. V usage is TRBV20-1 and J usage is TRBJ2-7; a weak D match, TRBD2 (6 bases). Germline V gene data show CDR1 as DFQATT and CDR2 as SNEGSKA (reference sequence). The CDR3 sequence is 14 residues long. V was pared by 1 base and J by 2 bases, with 12 bases between.

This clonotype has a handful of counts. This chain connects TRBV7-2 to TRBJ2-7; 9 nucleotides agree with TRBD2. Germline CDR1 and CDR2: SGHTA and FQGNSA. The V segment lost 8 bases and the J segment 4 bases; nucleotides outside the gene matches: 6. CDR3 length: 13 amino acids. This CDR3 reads CASSVLAGYEQYF. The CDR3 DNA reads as TGTGCCAGCTCGGTACTAGCGGGTTACGAGCAGTACTTC.

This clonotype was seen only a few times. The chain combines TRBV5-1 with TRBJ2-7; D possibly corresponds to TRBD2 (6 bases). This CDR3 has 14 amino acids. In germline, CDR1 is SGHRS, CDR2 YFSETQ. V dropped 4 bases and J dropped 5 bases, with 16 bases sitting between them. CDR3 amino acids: CASSPSVGRNEQYF. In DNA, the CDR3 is TGCGCCAGCAGCCCTAGCGTAGGGAGGAACGAGCAGTACTTC.

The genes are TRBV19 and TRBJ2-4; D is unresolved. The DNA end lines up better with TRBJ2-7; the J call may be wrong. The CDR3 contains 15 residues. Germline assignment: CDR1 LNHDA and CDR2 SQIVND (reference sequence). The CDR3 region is CASSIADGSTYEQYF. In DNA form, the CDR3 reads TGTGCCAGTAGTATAGCCGATGGATCGACCTACGAGCAGTACTTC.

This chain's CDR3 is CASRQQASGGTDTQYF. The CDR3 region has the DNA TGTGCCAGCCGCCAGCAGGCCAGCGGAGGCACAGATACGCAGTATTTT. The V and J genes are TRBV12-3 or TRBV12-4 and TRBJ2-3, with TRBD2 as a possible D gene (5 bases). This CDR3 has 16 amino acids. V was cut by 8 bases and J by 1 base, with 19 bases left in between.

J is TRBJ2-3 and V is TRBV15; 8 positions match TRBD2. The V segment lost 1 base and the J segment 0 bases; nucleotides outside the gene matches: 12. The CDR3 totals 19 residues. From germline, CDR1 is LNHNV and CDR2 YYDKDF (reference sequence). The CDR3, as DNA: TGTGCCACCAGCAGAGTTAGGGCGGGAGGTAGGGCTAGCACAGATACGCAGTATTTT. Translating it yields CATSRVRAGGRASTDTQYF.

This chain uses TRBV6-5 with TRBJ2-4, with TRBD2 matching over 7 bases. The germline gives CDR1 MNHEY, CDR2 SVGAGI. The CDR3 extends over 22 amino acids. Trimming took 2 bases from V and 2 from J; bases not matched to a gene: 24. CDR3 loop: CASSYTVTGTNVSFGTKNIQYF. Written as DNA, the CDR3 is TGTGCCAGCAGTTACACGGTGACCGGGACTAACGTATCGTTCGGTACCAAAAACATTCAGTACTTC.

The DNA for the CDR3 is TGTGCCATCAGACGGGAGACGAACACTGAAGCTTTCTTT. It yields the protein CAIRRETNTEAFF. The chain uses TRBV10-3 and TRBJ1-1, with D unclear. CDR3 length equals 13 residues. The V gene's germline CDR1 is ENHRY and CDR2 SYGVKD. The V end lost 6 bases, the J end lost 1 base, and 9 bases lay between the germline ends.

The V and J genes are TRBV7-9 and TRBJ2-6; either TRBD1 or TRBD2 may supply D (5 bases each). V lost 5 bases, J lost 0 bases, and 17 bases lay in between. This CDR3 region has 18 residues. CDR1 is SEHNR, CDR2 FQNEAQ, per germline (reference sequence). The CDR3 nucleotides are TGTGCCAGCAGCCCTAGCAGGGCCGAGAGCTCTGGGGCCAACGTCCTGACTTTC. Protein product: CASSPSRAESSGANVLTF.

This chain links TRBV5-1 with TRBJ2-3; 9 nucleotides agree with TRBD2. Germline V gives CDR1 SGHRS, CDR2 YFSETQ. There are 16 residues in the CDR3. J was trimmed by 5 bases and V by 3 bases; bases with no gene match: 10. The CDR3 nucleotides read TGCGCCAGCAGCTCCCCCAGGACTAGCGTAGAAGATACGCAGTATTTT. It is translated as CASSSPRTSVEDTQYF.